This entry concerns a single TCR beta chain. This entry belongs to a study of T cells in Graves' hyperthyroidism and ophthalmopathy. The CDR3 runs to 18 residues. Germline CDR1 LNHNV, CDR2 YYDKDF (reference sequence). RNA transcripts served as the template for amplifying TCR beta CDR3 regions. The HTBI set primed first-round TCR CDR3 RT-PCR. TCRdb passed the multiplex PCR reads through MiXCR, listing each CDR3 protein once. Among some 620,000 distinct CDR3 sequences listed, 15% to 20% were seen once. This rearrangement joins TRBV15 to TRBJ2-1; 7 nucleotides align to TRBD2. The J call may be wrong; the DNA end is better matched by TRBJ2-7. This receptor was taken from a woman between 25 and 40 years old with Graves' hyperthyroidism. Sequences were obtained from blood. CDR3 protein: CATSRDIVGREGNNEQYF. In DNA, the CDR3 is TGTGCCACCAGCAGAGATATTGTCGGCAGGGAGGGAAACAATGAGCAGTACTTC.